This T cell receptor beta chain was sequenced during a study of neoadjuvant anti-PD-1 for oral cavity cancer. Study-wide context: Around day 43, patients without progression received a fourth nivolumab dose before surgery.

V lost 7 bases and J 4 bases, leaving 13 bases between the germline ends. There are 12 residues in the CDR3. Germline V gene sequence: CDR1 SQVTM, CDR2 ANQGSEA. Most PBMC samples had 480 ng input DNA in six replicates. The protocol was immunoSEQ multiplex PCR, while the TCRdb copy is restricted to in-frame clones and leaves out a portion. The table lists 5,500 to 7,500 clones, about three quarters of them singletons. V usage is TRBV29-1 and J usage is TRBJ2-5; D is possibly TRBD2 (5 bases). The TCR originated in a person between 35 and 79 years old with oral cavity squamous cell carcinoma. The input for sequencing was PBMCs, taken before nivolumab (anti-PD-1) treatment. The CDR3 coding sequence is TGCAGCGCGGGATGGAGAGGAGAGACCCAGTACTTC. Its translation is CSAGWRGETQYF.